The entry that follows covers one T cell receptor (beta chain) sequence. No antigen is known for it. The source of the sample is a study of blood T cells in healthy people across ages. Findings and caveats of the study: The authors considered diversity estimates from one million T cells to be underestimates.

The authors ran a second PCR of 7 to 11 cycles using a sample-barcoded 5' primer and a J-beta primer mix. TCRdb passed the 5' RACE reads through MiXCR, listing each CDR3 protein once. The sample includes around 1.5 million distinct CDR3 sequences, approximately 63% seen only once; the top ten take more than 6%. Trimming removed 9 bases from V and 1 base from J; junction bases left unmatched: 2. The V gene's germline CDR1 is MGHDK and CDR2 SYGVNS. The CDR3 has 12 residues. This rearrangement joins TRBV25-1 to TRBJ2-7, with 8 positions matching TRBD2. Specimen: blood. The receptor's source is a man between 18 and 29 years old in good health. In DNA, the CDR3 is TGTGCCAGTGAGCGGGAGTCCTACGAGCAGTACTTC. Translation gives CASERESYEQYF.